These T cell receptor beta chains were read from a single sample in a study of cytomegalovirus exposure and HLA in healthy donors. TCRdb's copy holds only in-frame clones and misses some; the assay was immunoSEQ multiplex PCR. The profile shows approximately 110,000 clones, approximately 79% of them singletons. Sequencing was performed on PBMCs. Receptor source: a woman aged 40 to 50 in good health and CMV-seronegative. Both conserved end residues are trimmed from each CDR3. Size values are once, few and many counts, or a class for expanded clones, and some rows have none.

V	size	J	CDR3
TRBV6-5	.	TRBJ2-5	ASRETYQETQY
TRBV4-3	.	TRBJ1-5	ASSQTRFSNQPQH
TRBV5-4	.	TRBJ2-7	ASFWTIPGEQY
TRBV6-6	.	TRBJ1-5	ASSYDLYSNQPQH
TRBV7-2	.	TRBJ2-7	ASSLTPDTRAYEQY
TRBV9	.	TRBJ2-7	ASSDEGRGSYEQY
TRBV10-3	.	TRBJ1-2	AISEVRGFGDGYT
TRBV5-5	.	TRBJ2-7	ASSLGPRSEQY
TRBV6-5	.	TRBJ1-1	ASSYLGALGTEAF
TRBV4-3	.	TRBJ2-4	ASSQDRGTTGEDWY
TRBV7-9	.	TRBJ2-2	ASSLPGESNTGELF
TRBV6-6	few	TRBJ2-3	ASSSPDRTSTDTQY
TRBV9	.	TRBJ1-1	ASSVVQGEAF
TRBV28	.	TRBJ2-3	ASSSGGGYTDTQY
TRBV7-9	.	TRBJ2-7	ASSHGQAAYEQY
TRBV9	.	TRBJ2-7	ASSPGGPYEQY
TRBV7-9	.	TRBJ2-7	ASSLGLSYEQY
TRBV7-7	.	TRBJ2-1	ASSSLLAGDGNEQF
TRBV27	.	TRBJ2-1	ASSLGGTSGRYEQF
TRBV5-1	few	TRBJ1-4	ASSLAQGTNEKLF
TRBV4-3	.	TRBJ1-4	ASSPSGGSSEKLF
TRBV5-6	.	TRBJ2-5	ASSSGQREKETQY
TRBV6-1	.	TRBJ1-5	ASRLEPFLGPQH
TRBV6-5	.	TRBJ2-7	ASSYIRQRGSYEQY
TRBV20-1	.	TRBJ1-2	SPRQGSGYT
TRBV9	few	TRBJ2-7	ASSVEPGTYEQY
TRBV7-2	.	TRBJ1-5	ASSLQGFNQPQH
TRBV5-1	.	TRBJ2-5	ASSLPWSGGSLGLTQY
TRBV7-2	.	TRBJ2-7	ASSLASGGTSYEQY
TRBV27	few	TRBJ2-1	ASSSSMTSSYNEQF
TRBV7-9	.	TRBJ1-1	SSSLATVQNTEAF
TRBV6-1	medium-sized	TRBJ1-2	ASSLSGLRLAGYT
TRBV7-7	.	.	ASSLFQGQSYEQY
TRBV12-5	once	TRBJ2-6	ASGLEVLVGSGANVLT
TRBV7-6	.	TRBJ2-7	ASSLARDTAYEQY
TRBV6-1	.	TRBJ1-5	ASSASGSNQPQH
TRBV7-8	.	TRBJ1-2	ASSPRIDSNGYT
TRBV7-2	.	TRBJ2-1	ASSFHRTSGNNEQF
TRBV30	.	TRBJ2-2	AWRGQGGTGELF
TRBV27	few	TRBJ2-2	ASSVGATGELF
TRBV5-1	.	TRBJ1-1	ASRPGQEYRDTEAF
TRBV4-1	few	TRBJ1-1	ASSQLTGHTEAF
TRBV7-2	.	TRBJ2-2	ASSPQWDRPNTGELF
TRBV6-6	.	TRBJ1-1	ASSYGQGGTEAF
TRBV15	.	TRBJ2-7	ATSSLQGLTYEQY
TRBV27	.	TRBJ1-6	ASSFRQGSSPLH
TRBV30	once	TRBJ1-6	AWSVEDRESSPLH
TRBV7-6	.	TRBJ1-2	ASSPGQNNYGYT
TRBV7-9	.	TRBJ2-7	ASSPFGGPSYEQY
TRBV7-2	once	TRBJ2-1	ASSRGGGGSNEQF
TRBV19	.	TRBJ2-2	ASRTSGTLPGELF
TRBV7-9	few	TRBJ2-3	ASSLKLAGITDTQY
TRBV27	.	TRBJ2-3	ASSSDPDRGTDTQY
TRBV9	once	TRBJ2-7	ASSPTTVTLTRY
TRBV4-3	.	.	ASSQHGDRGYEQY
TRBV25-1	.	TRBJ1-2	ASSDNLGGYTYGYT
TRBV27	once	TRBJ2-6	ASSPGPGGANVLT
TRBV15	.	TRBJ1-6	ATRDRSSYNSPLH
TRBV7-9	.	TRBJ2-5	ASSQRRGGNVFGETQY
TRBV4-3	.	TRBJ2-7	ASSQDRRGSYEQY